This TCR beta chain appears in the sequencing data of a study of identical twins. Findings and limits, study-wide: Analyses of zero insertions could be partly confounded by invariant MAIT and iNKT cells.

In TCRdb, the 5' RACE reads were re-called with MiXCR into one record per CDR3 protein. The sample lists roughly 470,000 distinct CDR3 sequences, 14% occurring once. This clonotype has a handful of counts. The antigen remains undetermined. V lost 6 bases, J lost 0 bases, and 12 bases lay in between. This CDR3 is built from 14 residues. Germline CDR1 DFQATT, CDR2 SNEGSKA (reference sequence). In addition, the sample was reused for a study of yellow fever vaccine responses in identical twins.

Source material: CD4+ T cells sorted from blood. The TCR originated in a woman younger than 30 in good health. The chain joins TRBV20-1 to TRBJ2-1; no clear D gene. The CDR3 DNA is TGCAGTGCAACCGGAGCCAGCTCCTACAATGAGCAGTTCTTC. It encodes CSATGASSYNEQFF.